Following are 20 T cell receptor beta chains from one sample sequenced in a study of blood T cell repertoires in COVID-19. Some clones are missing from TCRdb's copy, which holds only in-frame ones; the method was immunoSEQ multiplex PCR. This table has around 100,000 clones, 85% to 95% appearing once. The material sequenced was peripheral blood. Receptors were obtained from a man in his fifties or sixties with active COVID-19.

J is TRBJ2-7 and V is TRBV29-1; 8 bases fit TRBD1. The junction had 3 bases not matched to a gene; V was cut back by 2 bases and J by 3 bases. The length of the CDR3 is 13 residues. CDR1 is SQVTM, CDR2 ANQGSEA, per germline. The CDR3 reads CSVEQGAGYEQYF. The CDR3, as DNA: TGCAGCGTTGAACAGGGGGCAGGCTACGAGCAGTACTTC.

V gene TRBV6-5 combines with J gene TRBJ1-2; unclear D gene. This CDR3 region has 15 residues. Germline lookup yields CDR1 MNHEY and CDR2 SVGAGI. The V gene lost 5 bases and the J gene lost 8 bases, with 21 bases spanning the gap. The CDR3 bases are TGTGCCAGCAGTAGCCTCAGCGGGTCAGTCGTAGGCTACACCTTC. Protein: CASSSLSGSVVGYTF.

V gene TRBV7-6 combines with J gene TRBJ2-7; possibly TRBD1 for D (6 bases). The CDR3 is made up of 16 amino acids. Germline CDR1 reads SGHVS; CDR2 reads FNYEAQ. Trimming shortened V by 1 base and J by 1 base, and 14 bases separated the two germline ends. CDR3 coding DNA: TGTGCCAGCAGCTTAGGGGTCGCAGGGGCATCCTACGAGCAGTACTTC. It specifies CASSLGVAGASYEQYF.

The rearrangement joins TRBV24-1 to TRBJ2-1; weak D call: TRBD1 (6 bases). Germline V CDR1 and CDR2: KGHDR, SFDVKD. V lost 3 bases, J lost 7 bases, and 18 bases lay in between. The CDR3 runs to 16 residues. The chain's CDR3 is CATSDQNRARVNEQFF. The DNA for the CDR3 is TGTGCCACCAGTGATCAAAACAGGGCCCGTGTGAATGAGCAGTTCTTC.

CDR3 in DNA: TGTGCCAGCAGCCAACACACAGATACGCAGTATTTT. Residues: CASSQHTDTQYF. The chain recombines TRBV3-1 (or the pseudogene TRBV3-2) with TRBJ2-3; D remains unclear. Germline CDR1 LGHDT, CDR2 YNNKEL (reference sequence). Trimming took 2 bases from V and 2 from J, leaving 2 bases between them. The CDR3 runs 12 residues.

The chain links TRBV3-1 (or the pseudogene TRBV3-2) to TRBJ2-3; 10 nucleotides match TRBD1. The CDR3 has 13 amino acids. With 1 base clipped from V and 8 bases from J, the junction kept 0 bases outside the gene matches. CDR1 LGHDT and CDR2 YNNKEL come from the germline V gene (reference sequence). DNA of the CDR3: TGTGCCAGCAGCCAAGGGGACAGGGGTACGCAGTATTTT. Encoded protein: CASSQGDRGTQYF.

This chain joins TRBV4-1 and TRBJ2-6, with unresolved D. This CDR3 is built from 16 residues. Looked up from germline, CDR1 is MGHRA and CDR2 is YSYEKL. V lost 1 base and J lost 1, with 8 bases in between. CDR3 protein: CASSQVDGSGANVLTF. Written as DNA, the CDR3 is TGCGCCAGCAGCCAAGTAGACGGGTCTGGGGCCAACGTCCTGACTTTC.

The V gene is TRBV11-2, the J gene TRBJ1-3; D unresolved. The length of the CDR3 is 12 residues. Trimming shortened V by 4 bases and J by 4 bases, and 5 bases separated the two germline ends. Germline V gene sequence: CDR1 SGHAT, CDR2 FQNNGV. For the CDR3, the DNA is TGTGCCAGCAGCTCACACGGAAACACCATATATTTT. Translation: CASSSHGNTIYF. Full variable domain (rest looked up from reference TRBV11-2 and TRBJ1-3): EAGVAQSPRYKIIEKRQSVAFWCNPISGHATLYWYQQILGQGPKLLIQFQNNGVVDDSQLPKDRFSAERLKGVDSTLKIQPAKLEDSAVYLCASSSHGNTIYFGEGSWLTVV.

The CDR3 loop is CASSFRQGEAFF. CDR3 sequence (DNA): TGTGCCAGCAGCTTCAGACAGGGAGAAGCTTTCTTT. The chain uses TRBV7-8 and TRBJ1-1, with 7 bases identical to TRBD1. Germline CDR1 and CDR2: SGHVS and FQNEAQ. Germline trimming cut 3 bases from V and 8 bases from J; bases unmatched to any gene: 3. The CDR3 is 12 residues long.

The V and J genes are TRBV19 and TRBJ1-1; D unclear. V was trimmed by 3 bases and J by 5 bases, leaving 10 bases between them. Germline V lookup: CDR1 LNHDA, CDR2 SQIVND (reference sequence). This CDR3 contains 13 residues. Written as DNA, the CDR3 is TGTGCCAGTAGTATTTCCACATCGACTGAAGCTTTCTTT. Translating it yields CASSISTSTEAFF. The whole variable domain, remainder taken from reference TRBV19 and TRBJ1-1, is DGGITQSPKYLFRKEGQNVTLSCEQNLNHDAMYWYRQDPGQGLRLIYYSQIVNDFQKGDIAEGYSVSREKKESFPLTVTSAQKNPTAFYLCASSISTSTEAFFGQGTRLTVV.

The gene calls are TRBV5-4 and TRBJ2-1; 9 bases are shared with TRBD2. The ends lost 0 bases at V and 3 bases at J; junction bases unmatched: 4. CDR3 length equals 16 residues. Germline V lookup: CDR1 SGHNT, CDR2 YYREEE (reference sequence). The CDR3 loop is CASSLVAGGYYNEQFF. The CDR3 DNA sequence: TGTGCCAGCAGCTTGGTGGCGGGAGGGTACTACAATGAGCAGTTCTTC.

CDR3 in amino acids: CASSPRVAGTHEQFF. The CDR3 DNA sequence: TGTGCCAGCAGCCCCAGAGTAGCGGGCACCCATGAGCAGTTCTTC. The chain has TRBV7-6 and TRBJ2-1, with 7 positions matching TRBD2. Germline values: CDR1 SGHVS, CDR2 FNYEAQ. The CDR3 covers 15 residues. Trimming cost V 5 bases and J 8 bases; bases outside gene matches: 12.

The J gene is TRBJ1-5, the V gene TRBV9; D call uncertain. Germline CDR1 and CDR2: SGDLS and YYNGEE. Deletions cut 3 bases from V and 4 bases from J, with 11 bases between. The CDR3 contains 14 residues. CDR3: CASSANAGNQPQHF. The CDR3, as DNA: TGTGCCAGCAGCGCGAACGCCGGGAATCAGCCCCAGCATTTT. The entire variable domain, with the rest obtained from reference TRBV9 and TRBJ1-5, is as follows: DSGVTQTPKHLITATGQRVTLRCSPRSGDLSVYWYQQSLDQGLQFLIQYYNGEERAKGNILERFSAQQFPDLHSELNLSSLELGDSALYFCASSANAGNQPQHFGDGTRLSIL.

On this clone: Mismatch with germline at one junction end may stem from a read error. The chain recombines TRBV28 with TRBJ1-1, with a tentative D call TRBD1 (6 bases). The length of the CDR3 is 15 residues. The germline V gene has CDR1 MDHEN and CDR2 SYDVKM. The CDR3 DNA reads as TGTGCCAGCAGCCGAGGGTCAACAGGGAACTCTGAAGCTTTCTTT. This translates into CASSRGSTGNSEAFF. Based on the CDR3 plus reference TRBV28 and TRBJ1-1, the full variable domain is DVKVTQSSRYLVKRTGEKVFLECVQDMDHENMFWYRQDPGLGLRLIYFSYDVKMKEKGDIPEGYSVSREKKERFSLILESASTNQTSMYLCASSRGSTGNSEAFFGQGTRLTVV.

The CDR3: CASSSGGNVQGQGYF. As DNA, the CDR3 is TGTGCCAGCAGTTCCGGGGGGAATGTACAGGGTCAGGGGTATTTT. This chain links TRBV6-2 or TRBV6-3 with TRBJ2-3; D may be TRBD2 (7 bases). CDR3 length equals 15 residues. Germline CDR1 MNHEY, CDR2 SVGEGT. The V end was cut by 4 bases, the J end by 14 bases, with 25 bases between.

The genes are TRBV11-2 and TRBJ2-7, with D possibly being TRBD1 (5 bases). The CDR3 extends over 14 amino acids. CDR1 is SGHAT and CDR2 is FQNNGV in the germline V gene. Trimming stripped 1 base from V and 6 bases from J, with 13 bases between. In DNA form, the CDR3 reads TGTGCCAGCAGCTTAGTGGGGCAGGTCGGCGAGCAGTACTTC. Protein product: CASSLVGQVGEQYF.

J is TRBJ2-2 and V is TRBV27, with D maybe TRBD1 (5 bases). Per the germline V gene, CDR1 is MNHEY and CDR2 is SMNVEV (reference sequence). V was trimmed by 4 bases and J by 4 bases, leaving 19 bases between them. The CDR3 runs to 17 residues. This chain's CDR3 is CASSSTEKLVSTGELFF. The CDR3, as DNA: TGTGCCAGCAGTTCGACAGAGAAATTAGTGAGCACCGGGGAGCTGTTTTTT.

The chain employs TRBV5-1 and TRBJ2-3; the match to TRBD1 covers 7 bases. CDR1 and CDR2 (germline): SGHRS, YFSETQ. V gave up 1 base and J gave up 6 bases; unmatched junction bases: 2. There are 13 residues in the CDR3. CDR3 region: CASSLLQGDTQYF. The CDR3 bases are TGCGCCAGCAGCTTGTTACAGGGGGATACGCAGTATTTT.

V gene TRBV5-1 combines with J gene TRBJ2-3; 7 nucleotides agree with TRBD1. J lost 6 bases, V lost 2 bases, and 9 bases had no gene match. CDR1 and CDR2 from the germline V gene are SGHRS and YFSETQ. The CDR3 length is 15 residues. The CDR3 sequence: CASSFGTEIFDTQYF. CDR3 nucleotide sequence: TGCGCCAGCAGCTTCGGGACAGAAATTTTTGATACGCAGTATTTT.

This sequence joins TRBV21-1 and TRBJ1-4; the D segment call TRBD1 is taken from the table without a DNA check. TRBV21-1 is classified as a pseudogene. CDR3 length: 15 residues. CDR3 sequence (DNA): TGTGCCAGCAGCAAAAGTAAGGGGGTCGGGGAAAAACTGTTTTTT. Encoded protein: CASSKSKGVGEKLFF.